The rows below give T cell receptor beta chains drawn from one sample of a study of T-cell memory formation after mild COVID-19. Each CDR3 protein gets one entry after TCRdb re-called the 5' RACE reads with MiXCR. Altogether hundreds of thousands of distinct CDR3 sequences are present, more than 15% being singletons, with the ten largest covering about 11%. The sequencing input was PBMCs or a T cell subset sorted from them (not recorded which). Source of these receptors: an adult woman who had mild COVID-19 (a few samples of this study predate the infection). Cell type and time point are not known. CDR3s include the opening cysteine and the closing phenylalanine or tryptophan. Fields, in order: J gene, D gene, V gene, clone size, CDR3 protein, CDR3 DNA. A D gene is named only where the DNA matches it firmly. Clone size is shown for a subset of rows, as once, few, many or a class of expanded clone.

j_call: TRBJ1-1; d_call: NA; v_call: TRBV6-5; clone_size: few; cdr3_aa: CASADGRSTEAFF; cdr3_nt: TGTGCCAGTGCTGACGGGAGGAGCACTGAAGCTTTCTTT
j_call: TRBJ1-4; d_call: NA; v_call: TRBV7-2; clone_size: NA; cdr3_aa: CASSLRGEKLFF; cdr3_nt: TGTGCCAGCAGCTTAAGGGGGGAAAAACTGTTTTTT
j_call: TRBJ1-5; d_call: TRBD1; v_call: TRBV12-3/TRBV12-4; clone_size: once; cdr3_aa: CASSFSGGGQPQHF; cdr3_nt: TGTGCCAGCAGTTTTTCAGGGGGCGGTCAGCCCCAGCATTTT
j_call: TRBJ1-6; d_call: TRBD1; v_call: TRBV19; clone_size: few; cdr3_aa: CASSQRTGGDNSPLHF; cdr3_nt: TGTGCCAGTAGTCAACGGACAGGGGGCGACAATTCACCCCTCCACTTT
j_call: TRBJ2-2; d_call: NA; v_call: TRBV5-5; clone_size: few; cdr3_aa: CASSTHGGLNTGELFF; cdr3_nt: TGTGCCAGCAGCACACACGGGGGTCTGAACACCGGGGAGCTGTTTTTT
j_call: TRBJ2-1; d_call: NA; v_call: TRBV9; clone_size: NA; cdr3_aa: CASSVLDGSGPTYNEQFF; cdr3_nt: TGTGCCAGCAGCGTTTTAGACGGGAGCGGACCGACCTACAATGAGCAGTTCTTC
j_call: TRBJ2-7; d_call: TRBD2; v_call: TRBV30; clone_size: few; cdr3_aa: CAWSVLRGGAGEQYF; cdr3_nt: TGTGCCTGGAGTGTATTACGCGGGGGGGCCGGTGAGCAGTACTTC
j_call: TRBJ1-2; d_call: NA; v_call: TRBV11-3; clone_size: few; cdr3_aa: CASSHRDNYGYTF; cdr3_nt: TGTGCCAGCAGCCATCGGGATAACTATGGCTACACCTTC
j_call: TRBJ1-3; d_call: TRBD1; v_call: TRBV20-1; clone_size: NA; cdr3_aa: CSAQGATGNTIYF; cdr3_nt: TGCAGTGCCCAGGGGGCAACTGGAAACACCATATATTTT
j_call: TRBJ2-5; d_call: TRBD2; v_call: TRBV7-3; clone_size: NA; cdr3_aa: CASSPISGRAVETQYF; cdr3_nt: TGTGCCAGCAGCCCTATTAGCGGGAGGGCCGTCGAGACCCAGTACTTC
j_call: TRBJ2-1; d_call: NA; v_call: TRBV2; clone_size: NA; cdr3_aa: CASTPGGKGNEQFF; cdr3_nt: TGTGCCAGCACCCCTGGGGGGAAGGGCAATGAGCAGTTCTTC
j_call: TRBJ2-7; d_call: TRBD2; v_call: TRBV7-9; clone_size: NA; cdr3_aa: CASSLAWASGVAPQYF; cdr3_nt: TGTGCCAGCAGCTTAGCGTGGGCTAGCGGGGTAGCCCCGCAGTACTTC
j_call: TRBJ1-5; d_call: NA; v_call: TRBV7-6; clone_size: few; cdr3_aa: CASGPGGTHQPQHF; cdr3_nt: TGTGCCAGCGGCCCGGGGGGGACTCACCAGCCCCAGCATTTT
j_call: TRBJ2-3; d_call: NA; v_call: TRBV7-2; clone_size: NA; cdr3_aa: CASSSGTLLTDTQYF; cdr3_nt: TGTGCCAGCAGCTCCGGGACGTTGCTAACAGATACGCAGTATTTT
j_call: TRBJ2-1; d_call: NA; v_call: TRBV12-3/TRBV12-4; clone_size: NA; cdr3_aa: CASSYTNSDEQFF; cdr3_nt: TGTGCCAGCAGTTATACCAATTCGGATGAGCAGTTCTTC
j_call: TRBJ2-7; d_call: NA; v_call: TRBV12-3/TRBV12-4; clone_size: few; cdr3_aa: CASSLGSENSYEQYF; cdr3_nt: TGTGCCAGCAGTTTGGGTTCGGAAAATTCCTACGAGCAGTACTTC
j_call: TRBJ1-2; d_call: NA; v_call: TRBV12-5; clone_size: NA; cdr3_aa: CASGFQGFYGYTF; cdr3_nt: TGTGCTAGTGGTTTCCAGGGCTTCTATGGCTACACCTTC
j_call: TRBJ1-5; d_call: NA; v_call: TRBV7-6; clone_size: few; cdr3_aa: CASSLRQGFNQPQHF; cdr3_nt: TGTGCCAGCAGCTTGCGGCAGGGCTTCAATCAGCCCCAGCATTTT
j_call: TRBJ1-1; d_call: NA; v_call: TRBV4-2; clone_size: NA; cdr3_aa: CASSQDQRAAAFF; cdr3_nt: TGTGCCAGCAGCCAAGATCAGCGGGCCGCAGCTTTCTTT
j_call: TRBJ1-1; d_call: NA; v_call: TRBV7-9; clone_size: NA; cdr3_aa: CASSLAIDTEAFF; cdr3_nt: TGTGCCAGCAGCTTAGCGATCGACACTGAAGCTTTCTTT
j_call: TRBJ2-4; d_call: TRBD2; v_call: TRBV19; clone_size: NA; cdr3_aa: CASTRLAGGENIQYF; cdr3_nt: TGTGCCAGTACTAGACTAGCGGGAGGAGAAAACATTCAGTACTTC
j_call: TRBJ2-6; d_call: NA; v_call: TRBV7-9; clone_size: many; cdr3_aa: CASSFVPGLGANVLTF; cdr3_nt: TGTGCCAGCAGCTTTGTTCCAGGACTTGGGGCCAACGTCCTGACTTTC
j_call: TRBJ2-1; d_call: NA; v_call: TRBV5-1; clone_size: few; cdr3_aa: CASSFRASLYNEQFF; cdr3_nt: TGCGCCAGCAGCTTCAGGGCGTCCCTCTACAATGAGCAGTTCTTC
j_call: TRBJ2-2; d_call: NA; v_call: TRBV18; clone_size: few; cdr3_aa: CASSDDRAQNTGELFF; cdr3_nt: TGTGCCAGCTCCGACGACAGAGCACAGAACACCGGGGAGCTGTTTTTT
j_call: TRBJ2-1; d_call: TRBD2; v_call: TRBV7-2; clone_size: NA; cdr3_aa: CASSFTSGSDEQFF; cdr3_nt: TGTGCCAGCAGCTTTACTAGCGGGAGCGATGAGCAGTTCTTC
j_call: TRBJ2-5; d_call: TRBD1; v_call: TRBV5-4; clone_size: NA; cdr3_aa: CASSLGGTGPETQYF; cdr3_nt: TGTGCCAGCAGCTTGGGCGGGACAGGGCCAGAGACCCAGTACTTC
j_call: TRBJ2-2; d_call: TRBD2; v_call: TRBV12-3/TRBV12-4; clone_size: many; cdr3_aa: CASSPSGGTGELFF; cdr3_nt: TGTGCCAGCAGTCCTAGCGGGGGTACCGGGGAGCTGTTTTTT
j_call: TRBJ2-2; d_call: NA; v_call: TRBV14; clone_size: NA; cdr3_aa: CASSQEGTGNTGELFF; cdr3_nt: TGTGCCAGCAGCCAAGAAGGGACGGGGAACACCGGGGAGCTGTTTTTT
j_call: TRBJ1-3; d_call: NA; v_call: TRBV5-1; clone_size: NA; cdr3_aa: CASSLGPGMSSGNTIYF; cdr3_nt: TGCGCCAGCAGCTTGGGGCCTGGCATGAGCTCTGGAAACACCATATATTTT
j_call: TRBJ2-1; d_call: NA; v_call: TRBV12-5; clone_size: NA; cdr3_aa: CASGLAPLPGNNEQFF; cdr3_nt: TGTGCTAGTGGTTTGGCACCCCTCCCCGGGAACAATGAGCAGTTCTTC
j_call: TRBJ2-7; d_call: TRBD2; v_call: TRBV9; clone_size: NA; cdr3_aa: CASSPSGTFSYEQYF; cdr3_nt: TGTGCCAGCAGCCCGAGCGGGACCTTCTCCTACGAGCAGTACTTC
j_call: TRBJ1-5; d_call: NA; v_call: TRBV7-2; clone_size: NA; cdr3_aa: CASSLVEGFSNQPQHF; cdr3_nt: TGTGCCAGCAGCTTAGTGGAGGGGTTCAGCAATCAGCCCCAGCATTTT
j_call: TRBJ1-4; d_call: NA; v_call: TRBV4-2; clone_size: NA; cdr3_aa: CASSQSVGATNEKLFF; cdr3_nt: TGTGCCAGCAGCCAATCCGTGGGGGCAACTAATGAAAAACTGTTTTTT
j_call: TRBJ1-5; d_call: NA; v_call: TRBV5-1; clone_size: few; cdr3_aa: CASSLEGEINQPQHF; cdr3_nt: TGCGCCAGCAGCTTGGAGGGGGAGATAAATCAGCCCCAGCATTTT
j_call: TRBJ2-7; d_call: TRBD2; v_call: TRBV7-9; clone_size: NA; cdr3_aa: CASSLATPGLVRDEQYF; cdr3_nt: TGTGCCAGCAGCTTAGCAACGCCGGGACTAGTAAGAGACGAGCAGTACTTC
j_call: TRBJ1-5; d_call: NA; v_call: TRBV2; clone_size: few; cdr3_aa: CASSEDGVGQPQHF; cdr3_nt: TGTGCCAGCAGTGAAGACGGGGTGGGTCAGCCCCAGCATTTT
j_call: TRBJ1-5; d_call: NA; v_call: TRBV12-3/TRBV12-4; clone_size: few; cdr3_aa: CASSSAYSNQPQHF; cdr3_nt: TGTGCCAGCAGTTCCGCCTATAGCAATCAGCCCCAGCATTTT
j_call: TRBJ2-7; d_call: NA; v_call: TRBV11-1; clone_size: NA; cdr3_aa: CASSFGGTELSYEQYF; cdr3_nt: TGTGCCAGCAGCTTTGGTGGGACGGAACTCTCCTACGAGCAGTACTTC
j_call: TRBJ2-1; d_call: TRBD2; v_call: TRBV6-1; clone_size: few; cdr3_aa: CASSEVWASGRNEQFF; cdr3_nt: TGTGCCAGCAGTGAAGTATGGGCTAGCGGGAGGAATGAGCAGTTCTTC
j_call: TRBJ2-3; d_call: NA; v_call: TRBV20-1; clone_size: NA; cdr3_aa: CSAIRGTDTQYF; cdr3_nt: TGCAGTGCTATTCGGGGGACAGATACGCAGTATTTT
j_call: TRBJ2-6; d_call: NA; v_call: TRBV27; clone_size: NA; cdr3_aa: CASSQGQSSGANVLTF; cdr3_nt: TGTGCCAGCAGCCAGGGCCAAAGCTCTGGGGCCAACGTCCTGACTTTC
j_call: TRBJ2-2; d_call: NA; v_call: TRBV19; clone_size: NA; cdr3_aa: CASSGQPEFRELFF; cdr3_nt: TGTGCCAGTAGTGGACAGCCGGAATTTAGGGAGCTGTTTTTT
j_call: TRBJ2-1; d_call: NA; v_call: TRBV20-1; clone_size: NA; cdr3_aa: CSARSPVITNEQFF; cdr3_nt: TGCAGTGCTAGATCGCCAGTCATCACCAATGAGCAGTTCTTC
j_call: TRBJ2-7; d_call: NA; v_call: TRBV11-3; clone_size: few; cdr3_aa: CASSSPRDLGGEQYF; cdr3_nt: TGTGCCAGCAGCTCGCCCCGGGACCTCGGGGGCGAGCAGTACTTC
j_call: TRBJ2-3; d_call: NA; v_call: TRBV20-1; clone_size: few; cdr3_aa: CSGATRRDGTQYF; cdr3_nt: TGCAGTGGGGCGACTAGGAGGGATGGTACGCAGTATTTT
j_call: TRBJ2-6; d_call: TRBD1; v_call: TRBV14; clone_size: NA; cdr3_aa: CASGWDRGPKRANVLTF; cdr3_nt: TGTGCCAGCGGGTGGGACAGGGGCCCCAAGCGGGCCAACGTCCTGACTTTC
j_call: TRBJ2-1; d_call: TRBD2; v_call: TRBV6-4; clone_size: few; cdr3_aa: CASSEGTSQVGEQFF; cdr3_nt: TGTGCCAGCAGCGAGGGGACTAGCCAGGTTGGTGAGCAGTTCTTC
j_call: TRBJ1-1; d_call: TRBD1; v_call: TRBV25-1; clone_size: few; cdr3_aa: CASSGGQGWHTEAFF; cdr3_nt: TGTGCCAGCAGTGGCGGACAGGGTTGGCACACTGAAGCTTTCTTT
j_call: TRBJ1-1; d_call: TRBD1; v_call: TRBV18; clone_size: few; cdr3_aa: CASSPGQGASNTEAFF; cdr3_nt: TGTGCCAGCTCGCCCGGACAGGGGGCTTCGAACACTGAAGCTTTCTTT
j_call: TRBJ2-1; d_call: TRBD2; v_call: TRBV6-1; clone_size: NA; cdr3_aa: CASSENRLAGVLSSYNEQFF; cdr3_nt: TGTGCCAGCAGTGAAAATAGACTAGCGGGGGTGCTCAGCTCCTACAATGAGCAGTTCTTC
j_call: TRBJ1-5; d_call: NA; v_call: TRBV10-3; clone_size: NA; cdr3_aa: CAISEKGDQPQHF; cdr3_nt: TGTGCCATCAGTGAAAAAGGGGATCAGCCCCAGCATTTT
j_call: TRBJ1-1; d_call: NA; v_call: TRBV5-1; clone_size: NA; cdr3_aa: CASSSTDSRRNTEAFF; cdr3_nt: TGCGCCAGCAGCTCAACGGACAGCCGAAGGAACACTGAAGCTTTCTTT
j_call: TRBJ2-2; d_call: NA; v_call: TRBV6-2/TRBV6-3; clone_size: NA; cdr3_aa: CASTPTGTGELFF; cdr3_nt: TGTGCCAGCACCCCGACCGGCACCGGGGAGCTGTTTTTT
j_call: TRBJ2-1; d_call: NA; v_call: TRBV7-2; clone_size: NA; cdr3_aa: CASSARGGGGRTNEQFF; cdr3_nt: TGTGCCAGCAGCGCGCGAGGGGGGGGAGGTCGTACCAATGAGCAGTTCTTC
j_call: TRBJ2-2; d_call: NA; v_call: TRBV5-1; clone_size: few; cdr3_aa: CASSSRQTGELFF; cdr3_nt: TGCGCCAGCAGCTCTCGACAGACCGGGGAGCTGTTTTTT